The 10 T cell receptor beta chains below come from one sample, sequenced in a study of shared clonotypes between healthy human individuals. Sequenced by immunoSEQ multiplex PCR; TCRdb stores in-frame clones only, minus some. Seen here are millions of clones, more than 90% observed once, and the top ten hold 0.13% to 0.15%. Source material: naive CD4+ T cells sorted from blood. The subset: CD45RA+ positively selected. The receptors were sampled from a man aged 18 to 35 in good health.

The chain is built from TRBV28 and TRBJ1-2, with D unclear. V was pared by 6 bases and J by 0 bases, with 17 bases between. Germline V gives CDR1 MDHEN, CDR2 SYDVKM. This CDR3 spans 16 amino acids. The CDR3 here is CASSSRWRESNYGYTF. The CDR3 DNA is TGTGCCAGCAGCTCTAGGTGGAGGGAATCTAACTATGGCTACACCTTC.

On this clone itself: The same CDR3 also results from other DNA sequences found in this sample. Here the CDR3 reads CASSIGGRGNTEAFF. DNA of the CDR3: TGTGCCAGTAGTATAGGGGGGAGAGGGAACACTGAAGCTTTCTTT. V usage is TRBV19 and J usage is TRBJ1-1; maybe TRBD1 (5 bases). Trimming pared 1 base from V and 1 base from J, leaving 10 bases between. Germline CDR1 and CDR2: LNHDA and SQIVND (reference sequence). The CDR3 totals 15 residues.

The V and J genes are TRBV7-3 and TRBJ2-1; a weak D match, TRBD1 (6 bases). CDR1 and CDR2 (germline): SGHTA, FQGTGA. The V gene lost 8 bases and the J gene lost 7 bases, with 18 bases spanning the gap. This CDR3 has 14 residues. CDR3 protein: CASSPSGVLNEQFF. DNA of the CDR3: TGTGCCAGCTCCCCGTCAGGGGTTCTGAATGAGCAGTTCTTC.

The chain is built from TRBV4-1 and TRBJ2-3; TRBD1 is a possible D gene (7 bases). CDR1 MGHRA and CDR2 YSYEKL come from the germline V gene. This CDR3 region has 17 residues. V was trimmed by 0 bases and J by 6 bases, leaving 19 bases between them. The CDR3 sequence: CASSQDGGGGGGDTQYF. CDR3 nucleotide sequence: TGCGCCAGCAGCCAAGATGGGGGTGGAGGGGGCGGGGATACGCAGTATTTT.

The V and J genes are TRBV6-1 and TRBJ1-1; D gene unclear. V was pared by 7 bases and J by 2 bases, with 14 bases between. The CDR3 contains 14 residues. Per the germline V gene, CDR1 is MNHNS and CDR2 is SASEGT. The CDR3 spells CASTLGPKNTEAFF. CDR3 bases: TGTGCCAGCACCCTCGGGCCCAAAAACACTGAAGCTTTCTTT.

As to this clone: This CDR3 is also generated by other DNA sequences in the sample. V and J are TRBV18 and TRBJ2-2; D unclear. The CDR3 is 13 residues long. V was clipped by 2 bases and J by 4 bases, with 5 bases between them. Germline loops: CDR1 KGHSH, CDR2 LQKENI. The CDR3 region has the DNA TGTGCCAGCTCACCAAGTGTCACCGGGGAGCTGTTTTTT. This encodes CASSPSVTGELFF.

For this clone: Other DNA sequences in this specimen translate into the identical CDR3. V usage is TRBV6-5 and J usage is TRBJ2-7; 8 bases fit TRBD2. Germline CDR1 reads MNHEY; CDR2 reads SVGAGI. The CDR3 covers 14 residues. Trimming removed 0 bases from V and 3 bases from J; junction bases left unmatched: 1. The CDR3 region has the DNA TGTGCCAGCAGTTACTCGGCGGGGGGCTACGAGCAGTACTTC. Its translation: CASSYSAGGYEQYF.

The CDR3 protein is CASSINKFTEAFF. In DNA form, the CDR3 reads TGTGCCAGTAGTATAAACAAGTTCACTGAAGCTTTCTTT. The chain joins TRBV19 to TRBJ1-1; D is unresolved. This CDR3 is built from 13 residues. V shed 2 bases and J shed 4 bases, with 8 bases lying between them. Germline lookup yields CDR1 LNHDA and CDR2 SQIVND (reference sequence).

This clone showed up just once. This chain joins TRBV19 and TRBJ1-2; D is unresolved. The CDR3 has 14 amino acids. CDR1 and CDR2 (germline): LNHDA, SQIVND (reference sequence). Trimming pared 7 bases from V and 4 bases from J, leaving 16 bases between. The CDR3 spells CASTQSGLFYGYTF. CDR3 DNA sequence: TGTGCCAGTACTCAATCGGGTCTGTTCTATGGCTACACCTTC.

The chain carries TRBV5-8 and TRBJ1-2; D unresolved. V dropped 0 bases and J dropped 7 bases, with 10 bases sitting between them. The V gene's germline CDR1 is SGHTS and CDR2 YDEGEE. The CDR3 runs to 13 residues. The CDR3 loop reads CASSLGETGGYTF. CDR3 nucleotide sequence: TGTGCCAGCAGCTTGGGGGAGACGGGTGGCTACACCTTC.